The clone carrying this T cell receptor (beta chain) was detected only a few times. MiXCR was run by TCRdb on the RT-PCR reads, yielding one entry per CDR3 protein. Of roughly 620,000 distinct CDR3 sequences in the sample, roughly 10% were seen once. The data are from a study of response to subunit inactivated influenza vaccine. The CDR3 runs 16 residues. CDR1 is SGHTS, CDR2 YDEGEE, per germline. V lost 4 bases, J lost 0 bases, and 13 bases lay in between. This same sample was also part of a study on T cells expressing NK-cell markers. That paper states: Scientists made TCR beta cDNA using 5'RACE template switching with UMIs.

The gene calls are TRBV5-8 and TRBJ1-4, with D maybe TRBD1 (6 bases). This receptor was identified in a man between 45 and 60 years old who received an inactivated influenza vaccine. Sequencing was performed on PBMCs from blood, taken on the day of vaccination. CDR3 region: CASSPDSYTTNEKLFF. The CDR3 DNA sequence: TGTGCCAGCAGCCCGGACAGCTATACAACTAATGAAAAACTGTTTTTT.